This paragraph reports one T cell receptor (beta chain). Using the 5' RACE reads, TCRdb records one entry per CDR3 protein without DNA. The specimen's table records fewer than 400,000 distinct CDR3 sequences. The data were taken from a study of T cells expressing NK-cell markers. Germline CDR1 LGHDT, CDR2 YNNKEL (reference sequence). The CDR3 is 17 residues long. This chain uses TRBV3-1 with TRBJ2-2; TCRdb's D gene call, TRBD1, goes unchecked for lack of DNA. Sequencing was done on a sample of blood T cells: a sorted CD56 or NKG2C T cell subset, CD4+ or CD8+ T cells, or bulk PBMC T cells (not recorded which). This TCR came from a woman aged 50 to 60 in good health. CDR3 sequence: CASSQFYSGTLPGELFF.